This is a list of T cell receptor beta chains from one sample in a study of control samples from healthy donors and cancer patients. The data were produced by immunoSEQ multiplex PCR, yet TCRdb's version contains in-frame clones alone and is incomplete. The table has some 120,000 clones, roughly 84% seen once. The specimen sequenced was blood. The receptors shown here come from a man aged 18 to 29 in good health. The CDR3 runs from the conserved cysteine through the conserved F or W. Fields, in order: D gene, J gene, clone size, V gene, CDR3 protein, CDR3 DNA. D genes are given only for firm matches. Size values are once, few and many counts, or a class for expanded clones, and some rows have none.

D: NA
J: TRBJ1-6
size: NA
V: TRBV11-2
CDR3: CASSLLPYNSPLHF
DNA: TGTGCCAGCAGCTTACTACCTTATAATTCACCCCTCCACTTT

D: NA
J: TRBJ1-2
size: NA
V: TRBV5-6
CDR3: CASSRRANYGYTF
DNA: TGTGCCAGCAGCCGGAGAGCTAACTATGGCTACACCTTC

D: NA
J: TRBJ2-3
size: once
V: TRBV25-1
CDR3: CASSDFGGTDTQYF
DNA: TGTGCCAGCAGTGACTTCGGCGGCACAGATACGCAGTATTTT

D: TRBD2
J: TRBJ2-1
size: NA
V: TRBV9
CDR3: CASSVDPSGKDEQFF
DNA: TGTGCCAGCAGCGTAGATCCTAGCGGGAAGGATGAGCAGTTCTTC

D: NA
J: TRBJ2-3
size: NA
V: TRBV30
CDR3: CAWSVHPDTQYF
DNA: TGTGCCTGGAGTGTACATCCAGATACGCAGTATTTT

D: NA
J: TRBJ1-6
size: NA
V: TRBV3-1/TRBV3-2
CDR3: CASSQGQGSYNSPLHF
DNA: TGTGCCAGCAGCCAAGGGCAGGGGTCATATAATTCACCCCTCCACTTT

D: NA
J: TRBJ1-1
size: NA
V: TRBV5-1
CDR3: CASSLGGGTEAFF
DNA: TGCGCCAGCAGCTTGGGAGGGGGTACTGAAGCTTTCTTT

D: TRBD1
J: TRBJ2-1
size: NA
V: TRBV18
CDR3: CASSARQGQLVWSDNEQFF
DNA: TGTGCCAGCTCAGCAAGACAGGGCCAATTGGTTTGGTCAGACAATGAGCAGTTCTTC

D: NA
J: TRBJ2-4
size: once
V: TRBV27
CDR3: CASSLLSGKNIQYF
DNA: TGTGCCAGCAGTTTACTGAGTGGCAAAAACATTCAGTACTTC

D: TRBD1
J: TRBJ1-5
size: NA
V: TRBV24-1
CDR3: CATSEAGTGGNQPQHF
DNA: TGTGCCACCAGTGAGGCCGGGACAGGGGGCAATCAGCCCCAGCATTTT

D: NA
J: TRBJ1-3
size: NA
V: TRBV5-6
CDR3: CASSLGAFSGNTIYF
DNA: TGTGCCAGCAGCTTGGGGGCCTTCTCTGGAAACACCATATATTTT

D: NA
J: TRBJ1-2
size: NA
V: TRBV10-3
CDR3: CAISESVSVLGKPSNYGYTF
DNA: TGTGCCATCAGTGAGTCGGTTTCGGTTTTAGGTAAACCATCTAACTATGGCTACACCTTC

D: NA
J: TRBJ2-1
size: NA
V: TRBV7-6
CDR3: CASRNSGLGTPNEQFF
DNA: TGTGCCAGCAGAAATTCAGGTCTCGGGACACCCAATGAGCAGTTCTTC

D: TRBD2
J: TRBJ2-2
size: NA
V: TRBV27
CDR3: CASSPTGAGARDGELFF
DNA: TGTGCCAGCAGTCCAACCGGAGCGGGAGCTAGGGACGGGGAGCTGTTTTTT

D: NA
J: TRBJ1-4
size: NA
V: TRBV2
CDR3: CASSALLATNEKLFF
DNA: TGTGCCAGCAGTGCCCTACTTGCAACTAATGAAAAACTGTTTTTT

D: NA
J: TRBJ1-4
size: NA
V: TRBV27
CDR3: CASSLEGPNEKLFF
DNA: TGTGCCAGCAGTTTAGAGGGGCCTAATGAAAAACTGTTTTTT

D: NA
J: TRBJ2-1
size: NA
V: TRBV9
CDR3: CASSLGGKLANEQFF
DNA: TGTGCCAGCAGCCTCGGGGGAAAGCTCGCCAATGAGCAGTTCTTC

D: NA
J: TRBJ1-5
size: NA
V: TRBV6-5
CDR3: CASKQGGEGVQPQHF
DNA: TGTGCCAGTAAACAGGGTGGAGAGGGTGTTCAGCCCCAGCATTTT

D: NA
J: TRBJ1-1
size: NA
V: TRBV28
CDR3: CASSLRGNTEAFF
DNA: TGTGCCAGCAGTTTGAGGGGAAACACTGAAGCTTTCTTT

D: NA
J: TRBJ1-4
size: NA
V: TRBV19
CDR3: CASSTWGEKLFF
DNA: TGTGCCAGTAGTACCTGGGGGGAAAAACTGTTTTTT

D: TRBD2
J: TRBJ2-7
size: medium-sized
V: TRBV27
CDR3: CATKLESGRLGTGYEQYF
DNA: TGTGCCACCAAATTGGAGAGCGGGAGATTGGGTACCGGCTACGAGCAGTACTTC

D: NA
J: TRBJ1-4
size: NA
V: TRBV3-1/TRBV3-2
CDR3: CASSQSDKANEKLFF
DNA: TGTGCCAGCAGCCAAAGTGACAAAGCTAATGAAAAACTGTTTTTT

D: TRBD1
J: TRBJ2-7
size: NA
V: TRBV5-8
CDR3: CASSLVQGDEQYF
DNA: TGTGCCAGCAGCTTGGTCCAGGGGGACGAGCAGTACTTC

D: TRBD2
J: TRBJ2-4
size: NA
V: TRBV5-1
CDR3: CASSSVSSGLAKNIQYF
DNA: TGCGCCAGCAGCTCCGTCTCTAGCGGGTTGGCCAAAAACATTCAGTACTTC

D: TRBD2
J: TRBJ2-7
size: NA
V: TRBV20-1
CDR3: CSASGLSSGTRSYEQYF
DNA: TGCAGTGCTAGTGGCTTATCGAGCGGGACCCGCTCCTACGAGCAGTACTTC

D: NA
J: TRBJ1-5
size: NA
V: TRBV14
CDR3: CASSQADGGVSGNQPQHF
DNA: TGTGCCAGCAGCCAAGCTGACGGTGGGGTTTCGGGCAATCAGCCCCAGCATTTT

D: NA
J: TRBJ2-3
size: NA
V: TRBV10-3
CDR3: CARRDTSTDTQYF
DNA: TGTGCCAGACGTGACACGAGCACAGATACGCAGTATTTT